The T cell receptor beta chain under discussion was sequenced for a study of T cells in Graves' hyperthyroidism and ophthalmopathy. Findings and caveats of the study: From stable hyperthyroidism, ophthalmopathy was set apart by a 13 V-J model. Onset of ophthalmopathy came a median roughly 6 months after the model predicted it.

This clonotype came up a few times. Antigen unknown. This CDR3 has 15 amino acids. Germline CDR1 and CDR2: MNHEY and SVGEGT. The ends were cut back, 9 bases at V and 0 bases at J, with 15 bases in the middle. RNA transcripts gave rise to amplified TCR beta CDR3 regions. The TCR CDR3 first-round RT-PCR relied on the HTBI primer set. A single record per CDR3 protein comes from TCRdb applying MiXCR to the multiplex PCR reads. The sample records around 700,000 distinct CDR3 sequences, around 20% being singletons. The chain uses TRBV6-2 or TRBV6-3 and TRBJ1-3; D remains ambiguous. The sequence was collected from a woman between 50 and 59 years old with Graves' hyperthyroidism that later progressed to Graves' ophthalmopathy. The sample was blood. The CDR3 DNA follows: TGTGCCAGTGAGGGCGGGAGCAACTCTGGAAACACCATATATTTT. Protein: CASEGGSNSGNTIYF.